This TCR beta chain was sequenced for a study of OX40 agonist ivuxolimab in advanced cancers. Notes on the study in general: The 0.1-3.0 mg/kg partial responders had among the lowest clonal expansion.

Autoimmune disease history or systemic immunosuppression meant exclusion. Method: immunoSEQ multiplex PCR; TCRdb's copy keeps in-frame clones and lacks some. This table has roughly 70,000 clones, more than 70% appearing once. In germline, CDR1 is SQVTM, CDR2 ANQGSEA. Trimming at V came to 5 bases and at J to 8 bases, leaving 4 bases not matched to a gene. The CDR3 contains 12 residues. As for this clone: No antigen is known for it.

This receptor was obtained from an adult with an advanced solid tumor such as melanoma, head and neck, liver or kidney cancer. The rearrangement links TRBV29-1 to TRBJ1-4; 8 bases line up with TRBD1. Sequenced here: CD4+ or CD8+ T cells sorted from blood, sampled in a trial of the OX40 agonist ivuxolimab. In DNA, the CDR3 is TGCAGCGTTCGACAGGGGAGAGAAAAACTGTTTTTT. Its protein product is CSVRQGREKLFF.